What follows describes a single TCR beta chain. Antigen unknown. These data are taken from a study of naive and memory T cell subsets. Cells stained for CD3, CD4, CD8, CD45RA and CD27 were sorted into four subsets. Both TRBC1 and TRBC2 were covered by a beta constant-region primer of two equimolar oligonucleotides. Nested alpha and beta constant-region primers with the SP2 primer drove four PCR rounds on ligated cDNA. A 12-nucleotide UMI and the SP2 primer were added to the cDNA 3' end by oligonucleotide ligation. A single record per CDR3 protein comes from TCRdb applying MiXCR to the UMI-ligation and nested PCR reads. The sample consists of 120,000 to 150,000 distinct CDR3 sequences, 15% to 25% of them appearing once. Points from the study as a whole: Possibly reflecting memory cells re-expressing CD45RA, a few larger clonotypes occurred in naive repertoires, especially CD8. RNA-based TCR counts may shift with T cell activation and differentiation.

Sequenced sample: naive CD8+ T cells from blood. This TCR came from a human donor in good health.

The CDR3 nucleotides read TGTGCCAGCAGTCTCTTGGCTAGCGGGTCAGGCACAGATACGCAGTATTTT. This translates into CASSLLASGSGTDTQYF. This chain links TRBV28 with TRBJ2-3; 8 bases map to TRBD2. The junction had 11 bases not matched to a gene; V was cut back by 5 bases and J by 1 base. This CDR3 is built from 17 residues. Germline assignment: CDR1 MDHEN and CDR2 SYDVKM.